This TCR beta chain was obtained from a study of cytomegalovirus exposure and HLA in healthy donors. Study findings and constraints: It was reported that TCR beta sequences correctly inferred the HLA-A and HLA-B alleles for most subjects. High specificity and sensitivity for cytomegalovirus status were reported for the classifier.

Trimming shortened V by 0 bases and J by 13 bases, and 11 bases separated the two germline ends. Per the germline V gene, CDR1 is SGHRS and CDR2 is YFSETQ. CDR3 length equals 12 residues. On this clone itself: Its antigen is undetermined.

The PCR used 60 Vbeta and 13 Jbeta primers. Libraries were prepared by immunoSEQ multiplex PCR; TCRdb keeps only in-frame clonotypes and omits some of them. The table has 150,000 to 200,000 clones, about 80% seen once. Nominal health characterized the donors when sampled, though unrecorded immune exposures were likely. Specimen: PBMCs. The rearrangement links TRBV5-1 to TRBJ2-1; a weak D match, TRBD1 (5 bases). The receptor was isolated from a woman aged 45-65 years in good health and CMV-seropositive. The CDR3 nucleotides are TGCGCCAGCAGCTTGGGCCAGGGCACCCAGTTCTTC. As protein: CASSLGQGTQFF.